These 30 T cell receptor beta chains came from one sample sequenced in a study of T cell responses to AZD1222 COVID-19 vaccine. Profiled with immunoSEQ multiplex PCR; TCRdb holds only in-frame clones, not every one. The sample yields 150,000 to 180,000 clones, roughly nine tenths seen once. Specimen: peripheral blood, collected on day 0 of AZD1222 vaccination. Receptors originate from an adult in good health.

A note on this clone: Other DNA variants within this sample encode the same CDR3. The chain has TRBV2 and TRBJ2-1, with D maybe TRBD1 (5 bases). The germline V and J ends were trimmed by 4 bases and 4 bases, with 8 bases remaining between them. Per germline, CDR1 SNHLY and CDR2 FYNNEI. This CDR3 region has 13 residues. DNA of the CDR3: TGTGCCAGCAGTGGGGGCAGTTACAATGAGCAGTTCTTC. This sequence encodes CASSGGSYNEQFF.

V and J are TRBV6-5 and TRBJ1-2; maybe TRBD1 (6 bases). V was pared by 0 bases and J by 4 bases, with 15 bases between. Germline lookup yields CDR1 MNHEY and CDR2 SVGAGI. CDR3 size: 16 residues. CDR3 DNA: TGTGCCAGCAGTTACTCAGTCCGGACAGCCTTCTATGGCTACACCTTC. It is translated as CASSYSVRTAFYGYTF.

The chain carries TRBV7-2 and TRBJ2-3, with 8 bases lining up with TRBD1. After removal of 2 bases from V and 5 bases from J, the junction contained 9 bases not matched to a gene. The CDR3 consists of 16 residues. Per germline, CDR1 SGHTA and CDR2 FQGNSA. The CDR3 protein is CASSLRDRGSGDTQYF. The CDR3, as DNA: TGTGCCAGCAGCTTACGTGACAGGGGTTCCGGAGATACGCAGTATTTT.

V usage is TRBV28 and J usage is TRBJ1-5; 8 bases align to TRBD1. With 3 bases clipped from V and 9 bases from J, the junction kept 4 bases outside the gene matches. CDR3 length: 13 amino acids. The germline gives CDR1 MDHEN, CDR2 SYDVKM. The CDR3 loop is CASSFQGAWPQHF. The CDR3 DNA reads TGTGCCAGCAGTTTTCAGGGGGCCTGGCCCCAGCATTTT. The full variable domain, in which reference TRBV28 and TRBJ1-5 provide the parts outside the CDR3, is DVKVTQSSRYLVKRTGEKVFLECVQDMDHENMFWYRQDPGLGLRLIYFSYDVKMKEKGDIPEGYSVSREKKERFSLILESASTNQTSMYLCASSFQGAWPQHFGDGTRLSIL.

The rearrangement uses TRBV30 and TRBJ1-1, with no clear D. Trimming shortened V by 1 base and J by 0 bases, and 6 bases separated the two germline ends. Germline values: CDR1 GTSNPN, CDR2 SVGIG (reference sequence). This CDR3 comprises 13 residues. CDR3 sequence: CAWSAGLNTEAFF. Written as DNA, the CDR3 is TGTGCCTGGAGTGCAGGCTTGAACACTGAAGCTTTCTTT.

J is TRBJ2-7 and V is TRBV28, with unresolved D. The germline V gene encodes CDR1 MDHEN and CDR2 SYDVKM. With 2 bases removed from V and 2 bases from J, the gap between germline ends came to 16 bases. The CDR3 has 16 residues. This CDR3 reads CASSLPIQEYPYEQYF. For the CDR3, the DNA is TGTGCCAGCAGTTTACCGATTCAGGAATACCCCTACGAGCAGTACTTC. The full variable domain, in which reference TRBV28 and TRBJ2-7 provide the parts outside the CDR3, is DVKVTQSSRYLVKRTGEKVFLECVQDMDHENMFWYRQDPGLGLRLIYFSYDVKMKEKGDIPEGYSVSREKKERFSLILESASTNQTSMYLCASSLPIQEYPYEQYFGPGTRLTVT.

CDR3 residues: CASSRRVSGYTF. CDR3 DNA: TGTGCCAGCTCCCGGAGGGTGTCTGGCTACACCTTC. The rearrangement links TRBV18 to TRBJ1-2, with unresolved D. Germline V gene data show CDR1 as KGHSH and CDR2 as LQKENI. V lost 6 bases and J lost 7, with 12 bases in between. The CDR3 spans 12 residues.

The V and J genes are TRBV4-3 and TRBJ1-2; D is unresolved. Per the germline V gene, CDR1 is LGHNA and CDR2 is YSLEER. V lost 0 bases to trimming and J lost 7 bases, with 12 bases between them. The CDR3 covers 14 residues. In DNA form, the CDR3 reads TGCGCCAGCAGCCAAGAGGGCCAGCCTGGTGGCTACACCTTC. This translates into CASSQEGQPGGYTF.

Concerning this clone itself: This same CDR3 is encoded by further DNA sequences in the sample. The rearrangement uses TRBV24-1 and TRBJ2-1, with unresolved D. The germline gives CDR1 KGHDR, CDR2 SFDVKD. The CDR3 contains 12 residues. Trimming took off 4 bases at V and 4 bases at J, with 4 bases between the two ends. The CDR3 here is CATSESYNEQFF. CDR3 coding DNA: TGTGCCACCAGTGAATCTTACAATGAGCAGTTCTTC.

This rearrangement joins TRBV28 to TRBJ1-5; 9 nucleotides align to TRBD1. Germline V CDR1 and CDR2: MDHEN, SYDVKM. Trimming cost V 7 bases and J 2 bases; bases outside gene matches: 9. This CDR3 is 16 amino acids long. CDR3 sequence: CASKDRGISGNQPQHF. The CDR3 bases are TGTGCCAGCAAGGACAGGGGTATTAGTGGCAATCAGCCCCAGCATTTT. The full variable domain, rest sourced from reference TRBV28 and TRBJ1-5, is DVKVTQSSRYLVKRTGEKVFLECVQDMDHENMFWYRQDPGLGLRLIYFSYDVKMKEKGDIPEGYSVSREKKERFSLILESASTNQTSMYLCASKDRGISGNQPQHFGDGTRLSIL.

The chain recombines TRBV10-3 with TRBJ1-3; the D is unclear. Per the germline V gene, CDR1 is ENHRY and CDR2 is SYGVKD. Trimming took off 4 bases at V and 2 bases at J, with 9 bases between the two ends. There are 14 residues in the CDR3. The CDR3: CAISVGGTGNTIYF. CDR3 coding DNA: TGTGCCATCAGTGTTGGAGGGACTGGAAACACCATATATTTT.

V and J are TRBV16 and TRBJ2-3, with unresolved D. CDR3 length: 14 residues. From germline, CDR1 is KGHSY and CDR2 FQNENV. Trimming left V 0 bases short and J 0 bases short, with 4 bases between. The DNA for the CDR3 is TGTGCCAGCAGCCAATCGGGGAGCACAGATACGCAGTATTTT. This translates into CASSQSGSTDTQYF.

This clone was counted a single time. This rearrangement joins TRBV28 to TRBJ2-1, with D possibly TRBD1 on 8 matching bases. The CDR3 extends over 14 amino acids. Germline V CDR1 and CDR2: MDHEN, SYDVKM. V lost 3 bases, J lost 8 bases, and 14 bases lay in between. In DNA, the CDR3 is TGTGCCAGCAGTTTCGGACAGGGAGGGCATGAGCAGTTCTTC. It specifies CASSFGQGGHEQFF.

The rearrangement uses TRBV11-3 and TRBJ1-4; 10 bases are shared with TRBD1. The germline CDR1 and CDR2 sequences are SGHNT and YENEEA. The V segment lost 5 bases and the J segment 1 base; nucleotides outside the gene matches: 10. The CDR3 sequence is 18 residues long. The CDR3 here is CASSPRTGGPVTNEKLFF. The CDR3 region has the DNA TGTGCCAGCAGCCCCCGGACAGGGGGTCCTGTAACTAATGAAAAACTGTTTTTT.

The V and J genes are TRBV19 and TRBJ2-1; 7 bases map to TRBD1. There are 16 residues in the CDR3. Germline loops: CDR1 LNHDA, CDR2 SQIVND (reference sequence). J was trimmed by 0 bases and V by 5 bases; bases with no gene match: 7. CDR3 amino acids: CASSFRDRLSYNEQFF. As DNA, the CDR3 is TGTGCCAGTAGTTTTAGGGACAGACTCTCCTACAATGAGCAGTTCTTC.

This clone showed up just a few times. The rearrangement links TRBV2 to TRBJ2-3; possible D gene TRBD1, 7 bases. The CDR3 consists of 15 residues. V was cut by 8 bases and J by 4 bases, with 19 bases left in between. Germline V gene sequence: CDR1 SNHLY, CDR2 FYNNEI. The DNA for the CDR3 is TGTGCCAGCGGGTGGACAGGATGGGGGGCAGATACGCAGTATTTT. It codes for CASGWTGWGADTQYF.

The rearrangement uses TRBV19 and TRBJ1-1; D is uncertain. V lost 5 bases to trimming and J lost 1 base, with 23 bases between them. The CDR3 has 18 amino acids. From germline, CDR1 is LNHDA and CDR2 SQIVND (reference sequence). The CDR3 DNA follows: TGTGCCAGTAGTGACGAGTGGGGAGGCCACGTTCGGAACACTGAAGCTTTCTTT. It translates to CASSDEWGGHVRNTEAFF.

The chain is built from TRBV28 and TRBJ1-2; D might be TRBD1 (6 bases). The CDR3 extends over 13 amino acids. V shed 2 bases and J shed 6 bases, with 10 bases lying between them. The germline gives CDR1 MDHEN, CDR2 SYDVKM. The CDR3 nucleotides read TGTGCCAGCAGTTTACTACAGGGCGATGGCTACACCTTC. Translation gives CASSLLQGDGYTF.

This chain links TRBV28 with TRBJ2-7, with TRBD1 matching over 10 bases. Germline V gene lookup returns CDR1 MDHEN and CDR2 SYDVKM. Unmatched junction bases numbered 7, after V lost 3 bases and J lost 2 bases. The CDR3 is 16 amino acids. The CDR3 sequence: CASSFPPGQGTYEQYF. The DNA of the CDR3 is TGTGCCAGCAGTTTCCCCCCGGGACAGGGGACCTACGAGCAGTACTTC.

The rearrangement links TRBV5-6 to TRBJ1-6; TRBD1 is a possible D gene (6 bases). With 2 bases removed from V and 0 bases from J, the gap between germline ends came to 18 bases. The CDR3 length is 19 residues. The V gene's germline CDR1 is SGHDT and CDR2 YYEEEE. In DNA, the CDR3 is TGTGCCAGCAGCTTTGAAAGGGGGACGGATAGCTCCTATAATTCACCCCTCCACTTT. Residues: CASSFERGTDSSYNSPLHF.

The V call is TRBV3-1 (or the pseudogene TRBV3-2), the J call TRBJ2-5; 7 bases map to TRBD1. J lost 0 bases, V lost 4 bases, and 8 bases had no gene match. This CDR3 region has 16 residues. CDR1 is LGHDT and CDR2 is YNNKEL in the germline V gene (reference sequence). The CDR3 DNA reads as TGTGCCAGCAGCCTTCGGACAGGAAGGTACCAAGAGACCCAGTACTTC. This encodes CASSLRTGRYQETQYF.

The chain employs TRBV7-8 and TRBJ2-7; TRBD1 agrees at 9 bases. Germline CDR1 reads SGHVS; CDR2 reads FQNEAQ. CDR3 length: 14 residues. V gave up 5 bases and J gave up 2 bases; unmatched junction bases: 4. CDR3 residues: CASSLGQGAYEQYF. The CDR3, as DNA: TGTGCCAGCAGCCTGGGACAGGGAGCCTACGAGCAGTACTTC.

V and J are TRBV12-3 or TRBV12-4 and TRBJ2-5; D uncertain. The V end was cut by 3 bases, the J end by 3 bases, with 8 bases between. The CDR3 loop spans 13 amino acids. In DNA form, the CDR3 reads TGTGCCAGCAGTTTCGGACCAAAAGAGACCCAGTACTTC. Amino acids: CASSFGPKETQYF.

The rearrangement joins TRBV19 to TRBJ1-4; 7 bases are shared with TRBD1. V lost 6 bases to trimming and J lost 0 bases; unmatched junction nucleotides: 10. Germline CDR1 is LNHDA and CDR2 is SQIVND (reference sequence). This CDR3 is 17 amino acids long. The CDR3 sequence: CASSRAGTASTNEKLFF. As DNA, the CDR3 is TGTGCCAGTAGCCGAGCCGGGACAGCATCAACTAATGAAAAACTGTTTTTT.

The chain joins TRBV28 to TRBJ1-5; TRBD1 might be the D (5 bases). V shed 5 bases and J shed 0 bases, with 11 bases lying between them. Germline loops: CDR1 MDHEN, CDR2 SYDVKM. This CDR3 contains 15 residues. Written as DNA, the CDR3 is TGTGCCAGCAGTCTCGGGACCGTTAGCAATCAGCCCCAGCATTTT. The encoded protein is CASSLGTVSNQPQHF.

The genes are TRBV25-1 and TRBJ2-1, with 7 bases aligning to TRBD1. The CDR3 loop spans 17 amino acids. Trimming at V came to 1 base and at J to 0 bases, leaving 6 bases not matched to a gene. Germline CDR1 is MGHDK and CDR2 is SYGVNS. The chain's CDR3 is CASSELRGQSSYNEQFF. DNA for the CDR3: TGTGCCAGCAGTGAATTAAGGGGGCAAAGCTCCTACAATGAGCAGTTCTTC.

The chain uses TRBV14 and TRBJ1-2; 9 bases match TRBD1. The CDR3 is 17 amino acids. After removal of 0 bases from V and 4 bases from J, the junction contained 9 bases not matched to a gene. Germline CDR1 reads SGHDN; CDR2 reads FVKESK. The CDR3 bases are TGTGCCAGCAGCCAAGATTATCGACAGGGGGGTCGCTATGGCTACACCTTC. This codes for CASSQDYRQGGRYGYTF.

The V gene is TRBV19, the J gene TRBJ2-3; 9 bases are shared with TRBD2. Germline lookup yields CDR1 LNHDA and CDR2 SQIVND (reference sequence). The CDR3 has 15 residues. V gave up 0 bases and J gave up 4 bases; unmatched junction bases: 2. The CDR3 DNA reads as TGTGCCAGTAGTATAGAGGGCGGGAGGGCAGATACGCAGTATTTT. Encoded protein: CASSIEGGRADTQYF.

A single count supports this clone. The gene calls are TRBV4-3 and TRBJ1-1, with 7 bases matching TRBD1. Per germline, CDR1 LGHNA and CDR2 YSLEER. V lost 3 bases and J lost 8; bases outside the gene matches: 9. The CDR3 contains 14 residues. CDR3 sequence reads: CASSHTTGEQEAFF. The CDR3 DNA follows: TGCGCCAGCAGCCATACCACAGGGGAACAAGAAGCTTTCTTT.

V is TRBV12-3 or TRBV12-4 and J is TRBJ1-2, with D maybe TRBD1 (5 bases). V dropped 6 bases and J dropped 5 bases, with 10 bases sitting between them. The CDR3 runs 12 residues. The CDR3 reads CASRQGSYGYTF. CDR3 in DNA: TGTGCCAGCAGGCAGGGAAGTTATGGCTACACCTTC.